This TCR beta chain was captured by sequencing in a study of T-cell reconstitution after alpha-beta-depleted transplantation in children. V lost 4 bases and J lost 11, with 19 bases in between. CDR3 length: 14 amino acids. Unique molecular identifiers were built into the TCRbeta library. TCRdb used MiXCR to reprocess the PCR reads, holding one entry per CDR3 protein. This table has around 600,000 distinct CDR3 sequences, approximately 10% appearing once. This clonotype was seen repeatedly, ten times or more. The chain employs TRBV12-3 or TRBV12-4 and TRBJ2-3; D is ambiguous. This clonotype was obtained from a human donor who donated a stem cell graft to a child with acute myeloid leukemia. This material consisted of PBMCs from the stem cell graft donor, taken from the stem cell graft. CDR3 amino acids: CASSSRPYGLGQYF. In DNA form, the CDR3 reads TGTGCCAGCAGTTCGAGGCCCTATGGATTGGGGCAGTATTTT.